This TCR beta chain is drawn from a study of blood T cell repertoires in COVID-19. Study as a whole: In each case, the material was cDNA or gDNA derived from T cells, B-cell-depleted T cells, or PBMCs.

The V end was cut by 5 bases, the J end by 3 bases, with 14 bases between. In germline, CDR1 is MNHEY, CDR2 SMNVEV (reference sequence). The CDR3 spans 14 residues. In the authors' methods: For nucleated cells, counts were estimated from reference gene primer amplification. Produced via immunoSEQ multiplex PCR; TCRdb's table is partial and in-frame only. For V, J and clone size, that table is used; D and trimming come from the DNA. The data show about 80,000 clones, roughly 85% seen once. This chain uses TRBV27 with TRBJ2-7; D is possibly TRBD2 (6 bases). The receptor was derived from a woman aged 70-85 years with acute or convalescent COVID-19. Input material: peripheral blood. The CDR3, as DNA: TGTGCCAGCAGTGGGGACCCCGGGGGCTACGAGCAGTACTTC. Protein sequence: CASSGDPGGYEQYF.